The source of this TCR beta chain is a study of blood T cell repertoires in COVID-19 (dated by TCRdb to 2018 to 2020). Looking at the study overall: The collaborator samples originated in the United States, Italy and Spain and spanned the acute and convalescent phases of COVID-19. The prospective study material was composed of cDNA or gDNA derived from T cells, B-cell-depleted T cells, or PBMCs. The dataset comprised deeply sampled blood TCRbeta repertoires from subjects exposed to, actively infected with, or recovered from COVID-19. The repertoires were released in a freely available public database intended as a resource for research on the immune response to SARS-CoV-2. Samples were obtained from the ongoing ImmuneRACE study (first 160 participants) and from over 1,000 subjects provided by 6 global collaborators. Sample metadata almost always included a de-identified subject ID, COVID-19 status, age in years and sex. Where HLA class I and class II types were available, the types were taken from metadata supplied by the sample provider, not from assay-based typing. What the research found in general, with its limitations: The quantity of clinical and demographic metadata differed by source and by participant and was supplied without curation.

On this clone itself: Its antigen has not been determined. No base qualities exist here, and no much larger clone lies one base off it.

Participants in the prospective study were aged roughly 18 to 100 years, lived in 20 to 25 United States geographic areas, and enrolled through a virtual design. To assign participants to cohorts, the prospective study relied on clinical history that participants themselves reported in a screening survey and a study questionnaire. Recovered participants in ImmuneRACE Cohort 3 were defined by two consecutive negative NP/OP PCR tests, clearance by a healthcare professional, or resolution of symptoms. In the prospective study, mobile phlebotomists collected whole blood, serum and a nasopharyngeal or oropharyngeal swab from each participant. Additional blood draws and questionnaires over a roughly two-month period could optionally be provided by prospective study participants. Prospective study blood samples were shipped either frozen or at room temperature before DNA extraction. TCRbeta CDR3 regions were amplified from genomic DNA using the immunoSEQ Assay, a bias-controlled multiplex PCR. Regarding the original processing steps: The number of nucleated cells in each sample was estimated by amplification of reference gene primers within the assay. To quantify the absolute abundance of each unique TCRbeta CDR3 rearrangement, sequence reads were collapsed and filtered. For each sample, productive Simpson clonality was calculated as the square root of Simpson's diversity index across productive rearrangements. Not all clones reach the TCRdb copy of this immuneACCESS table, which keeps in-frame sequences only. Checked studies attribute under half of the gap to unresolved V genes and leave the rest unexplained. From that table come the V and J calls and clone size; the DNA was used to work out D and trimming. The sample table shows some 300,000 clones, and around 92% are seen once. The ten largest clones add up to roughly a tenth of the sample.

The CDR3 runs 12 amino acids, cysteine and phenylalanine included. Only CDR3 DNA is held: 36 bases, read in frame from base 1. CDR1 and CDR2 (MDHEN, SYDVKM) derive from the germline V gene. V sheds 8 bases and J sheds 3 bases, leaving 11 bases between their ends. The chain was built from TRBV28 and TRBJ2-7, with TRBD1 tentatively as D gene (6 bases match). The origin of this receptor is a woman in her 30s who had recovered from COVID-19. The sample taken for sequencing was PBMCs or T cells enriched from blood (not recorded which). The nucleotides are TGTGCCAGCTGGGACAACGACTACGAGCAGTACTTC. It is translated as CASWDNDYEQYF.